This T cell receptor (beta chain) originates from a study of response to subunit inactivated influenza vaccine. TCRdb analysed the RT-PCR reads with MiXCR anew, one entry per CDR3 protein. The sample holds about 190,000 distinct CDR3 sequences, around 15% seen once. This clonotype was counted many times. CDR3 size: 16 residues. V lost 7 bases to trimming and J lost 4 bases, with 22 bases between them. From germline, CDR1 is MDHEN and CDR2 SYDVKM. The material was CD8+ T cells sorted from PBMCs, obtained around 5 days after vaccination. J is TRBJ2-5 and V is TRBV28; a weak D match, TRBD1 (5 bases). The source of this sequence is a man over 45 who received an inactivated influenza vaccine. This CDR3 is CASNLGHSLSGETQYF. In DNA, the CDR3 is TGTGCCAGCAACCTAGGACACTCTCTAAGTGGAGAGACCCAGTACTTC. Variable domain in full (rest from reference TRBV28 and TRBJ2-5): DVKVTQSSRYLVKRTGEKVFLECVQDMDHENMFWYRQDPGLGLRLIYFSYDVKMKEKGDIPEGYSVSREKKERFSLILESASTNQTSMYLCASNLGHSLSGETQYFGPGTRLLVL.